This T cell receptor (beta chain) derives from a study of blood T cell repertoires in COVID-19. The overall study: The study drew acute and convalescent COVID-19 samples from the United States, Italy and Spain. T cells, B-cell-depleted T cells, or PBMCs supplied cDNA or gDNA.

Assay: immunoSEQ multiplex PCR; the TCRdb copy retains only in-frame clones and omits some. The sample has hundreds of thousands of clones, 65% to 90% seen once. The V gene's germline CDR1 is SGHAT and CDR2 FQNNGV. The V end was cut by 0 bases, the J end by 5 bases, with 10 bases between. The CDR3 is 15 residues long. Recruits, aged about 18 to 89 years, lived in 20 to 30 US areas. Recovered status in Cohort 3 required two negative PCRs, clearance, or symptom resolution. The receptor was isolated from a man between 25 and 39 years old who had recovered from COVID-19. The chain links TRBV11-2 to TRBJ2-2; a weak D match, TRBD1 (5 bases). Sequencing was performed on PBMCs or T cells enriched from blood (not recorded which). The CDR3 DNA follows: TGTGCCAGCAGCTTAGAAGGGGTGGTAACCGGGGAGCTGTTTTTT. Its translation is CASSLEGVVTGELFF.